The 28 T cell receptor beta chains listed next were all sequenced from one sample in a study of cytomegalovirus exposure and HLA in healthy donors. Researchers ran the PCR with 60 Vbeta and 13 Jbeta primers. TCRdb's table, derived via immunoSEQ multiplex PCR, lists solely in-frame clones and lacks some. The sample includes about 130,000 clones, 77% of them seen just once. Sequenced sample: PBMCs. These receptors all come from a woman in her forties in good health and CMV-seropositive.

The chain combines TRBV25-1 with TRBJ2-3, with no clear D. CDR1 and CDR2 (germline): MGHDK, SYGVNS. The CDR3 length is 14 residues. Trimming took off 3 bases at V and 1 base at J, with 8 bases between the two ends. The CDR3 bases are TGTGCCAGCAGTGACCCCCAGGGCACAGATACGCAGTATTTT. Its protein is CASSDPQGTDTQYF.

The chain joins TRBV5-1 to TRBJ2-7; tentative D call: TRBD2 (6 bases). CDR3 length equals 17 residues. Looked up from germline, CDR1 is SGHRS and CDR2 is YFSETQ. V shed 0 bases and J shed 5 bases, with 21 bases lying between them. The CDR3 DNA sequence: TGCGCCAGCAGCTTGGAAACCCTTGGAGGGTACGCCCACGAGCAGTACTTC. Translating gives CASSLETLGGYAHEQYF.

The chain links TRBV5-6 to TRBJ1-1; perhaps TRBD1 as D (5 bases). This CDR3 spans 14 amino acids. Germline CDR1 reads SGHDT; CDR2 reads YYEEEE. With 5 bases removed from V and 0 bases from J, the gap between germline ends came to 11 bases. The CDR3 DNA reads TGTGCCAGCAGACGTAGACAGCTGAACACTGAAGCTTTCTTT. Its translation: CASRRRQLNTEAFF. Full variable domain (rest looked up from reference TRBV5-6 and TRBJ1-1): DAGVTQSPTHLIKTRGQQVTLRCSPKSGHDTVSWYQQALGQGPQFIFQYYEEEERQRGNFPDRFSGHQFPNYSSELNVNALLLGDSALYLCASRRRQLNTEAFFGQGTRLTVV.

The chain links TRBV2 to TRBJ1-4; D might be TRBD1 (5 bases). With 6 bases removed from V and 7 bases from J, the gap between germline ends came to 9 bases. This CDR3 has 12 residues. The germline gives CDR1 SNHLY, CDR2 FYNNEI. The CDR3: CASRGGFEKLFF. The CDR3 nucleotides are TGTGCCAGCAGGGGGGGATTTGAAAAACTGTTTTTT.

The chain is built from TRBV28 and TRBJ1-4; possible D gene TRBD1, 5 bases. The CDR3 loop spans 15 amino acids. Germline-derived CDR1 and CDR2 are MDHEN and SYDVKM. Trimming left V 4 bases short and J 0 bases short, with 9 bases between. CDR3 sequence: CASSSPRATNEKLFF. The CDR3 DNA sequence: TGTGCCAGCAGTTCCCCCAGGGCAACTAATGAAAAACTGTTTTTT.

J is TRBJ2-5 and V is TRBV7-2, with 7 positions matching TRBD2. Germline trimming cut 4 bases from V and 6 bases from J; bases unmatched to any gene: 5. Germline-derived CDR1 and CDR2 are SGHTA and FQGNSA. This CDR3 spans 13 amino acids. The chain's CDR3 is CASSSGTKKTQYF. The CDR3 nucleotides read TGTGCCAGCAGCTCCGGGACTAAGAAGACCCAGTACTTC.

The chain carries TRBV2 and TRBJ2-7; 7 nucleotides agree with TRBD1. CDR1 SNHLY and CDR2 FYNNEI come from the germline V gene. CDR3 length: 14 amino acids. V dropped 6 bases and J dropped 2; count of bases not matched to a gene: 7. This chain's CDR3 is CASRGDSHPYEQYF. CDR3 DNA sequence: TGTGCCAGCAGGGGGGACAGCCACCCCTACGAGCAGTACTTC. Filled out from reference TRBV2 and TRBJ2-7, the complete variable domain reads EPEVTQTPSHQVTQMGQEVILRCVPISNHLYFYWYRQILGQKVEFLVSFYNNEISEKSEIFDDQFSVERPDGSNFTLKIRSTKLEDSAMYFCASRGDSHPYEQYFGPGTRLTVT.

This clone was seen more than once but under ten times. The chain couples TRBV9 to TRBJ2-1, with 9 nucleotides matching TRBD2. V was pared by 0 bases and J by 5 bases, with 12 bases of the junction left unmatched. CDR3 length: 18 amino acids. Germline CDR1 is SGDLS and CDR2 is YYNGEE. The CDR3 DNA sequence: TGTGCCAGCAGCGTAGCTACGGGGGGGGCTAGCGGGGACAATGAGCAGTTCTTC. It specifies CASSVATGGASGDNEQFF.

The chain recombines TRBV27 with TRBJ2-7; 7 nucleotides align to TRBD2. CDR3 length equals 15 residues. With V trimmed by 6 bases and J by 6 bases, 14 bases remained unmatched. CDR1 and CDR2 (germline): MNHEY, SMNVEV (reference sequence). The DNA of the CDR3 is TGTGCCAGCAGCACTTTAACGGGAGGAGTAGGCGAGCAGTACTTC. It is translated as CASSTLTGGVGEQYF.

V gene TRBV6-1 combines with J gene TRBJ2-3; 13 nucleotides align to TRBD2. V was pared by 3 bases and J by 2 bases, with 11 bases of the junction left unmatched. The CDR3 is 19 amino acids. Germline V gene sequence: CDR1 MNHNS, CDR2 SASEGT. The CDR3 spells CASSDRTAGLAGATDTQYF. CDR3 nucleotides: TGTGCCAGCAGTGACCGGACAGCTGGACTAGCGGGGGCCACAGATACGCAGTATTTT.

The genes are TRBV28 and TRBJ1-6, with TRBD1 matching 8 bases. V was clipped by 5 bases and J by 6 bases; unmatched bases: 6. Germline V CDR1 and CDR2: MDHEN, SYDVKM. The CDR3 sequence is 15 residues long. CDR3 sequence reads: CASSPRTGGNSPLHF. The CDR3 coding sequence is TGTGCCAGCAGTCCTAGAACAGGGGGTAATTCACCCCTCCACTTT.

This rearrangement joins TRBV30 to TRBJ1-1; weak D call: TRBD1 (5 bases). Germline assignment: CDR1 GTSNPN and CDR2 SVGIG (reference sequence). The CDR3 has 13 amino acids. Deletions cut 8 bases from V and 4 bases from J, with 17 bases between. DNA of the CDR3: TGTGCCCTAGGGAGGGGAGGCGGCACTGAAGCTTTCTTT. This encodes CALGRGGGTEAFF.

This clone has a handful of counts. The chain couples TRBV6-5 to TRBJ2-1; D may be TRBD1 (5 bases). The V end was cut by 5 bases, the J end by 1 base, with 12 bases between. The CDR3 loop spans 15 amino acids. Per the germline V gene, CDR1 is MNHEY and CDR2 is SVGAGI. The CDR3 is CASSGDSGSYNEQFF. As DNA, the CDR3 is TGTGCCAGCAGTGGCGACAGTGGGTCCTACAATGAGCAGTTCTTC.

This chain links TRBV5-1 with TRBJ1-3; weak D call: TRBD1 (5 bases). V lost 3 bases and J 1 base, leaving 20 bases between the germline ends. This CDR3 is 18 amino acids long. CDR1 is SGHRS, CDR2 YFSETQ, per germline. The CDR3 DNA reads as TGCGCCAGCAGCTCGAAGGCGGGGACGGGGACGTCTGGAAACACCATATATTTT. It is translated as CASSSKAGTGTSGNTIYF.

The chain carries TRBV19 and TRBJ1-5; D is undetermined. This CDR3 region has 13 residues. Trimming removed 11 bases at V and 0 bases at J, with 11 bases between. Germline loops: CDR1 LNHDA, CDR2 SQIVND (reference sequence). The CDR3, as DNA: TGTGCCTCCAAACAGAGTAGCAATCAGCCCCAGCATTTT. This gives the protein CASKQSSNQPQHF.

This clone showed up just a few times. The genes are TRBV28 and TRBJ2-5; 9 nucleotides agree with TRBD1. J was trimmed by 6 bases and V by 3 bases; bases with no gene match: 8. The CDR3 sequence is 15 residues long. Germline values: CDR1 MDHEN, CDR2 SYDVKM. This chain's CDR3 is CASSFPSGTGKTQYF. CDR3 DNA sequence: TGTGCCAGCAGTTTCCCCTCCGGGACAGGGAAGACCCAGTACTTC.

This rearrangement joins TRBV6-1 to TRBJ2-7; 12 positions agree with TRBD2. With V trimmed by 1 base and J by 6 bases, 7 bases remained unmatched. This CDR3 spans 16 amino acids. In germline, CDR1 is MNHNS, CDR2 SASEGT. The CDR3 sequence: CASSEVPSGRAPEQYF. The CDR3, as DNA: TGTGCCAGCAGTGAAGTCCCTAGCGGGAGGGCCCCCGAGCAGTACTTC.

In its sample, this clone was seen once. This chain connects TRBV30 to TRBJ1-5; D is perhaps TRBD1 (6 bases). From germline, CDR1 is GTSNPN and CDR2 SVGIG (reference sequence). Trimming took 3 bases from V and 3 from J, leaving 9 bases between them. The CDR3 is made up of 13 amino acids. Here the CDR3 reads CAWSRGNNQPQHF. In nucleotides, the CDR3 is TGTGCCTGGAGCAGGGGCAACAATCAGCCCCAGCATTTT.

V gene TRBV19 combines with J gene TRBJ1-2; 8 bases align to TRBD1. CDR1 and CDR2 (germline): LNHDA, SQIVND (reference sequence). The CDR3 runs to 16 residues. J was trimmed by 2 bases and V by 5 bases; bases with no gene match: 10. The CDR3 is CASSGRGQGRNYGYTF. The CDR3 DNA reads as TGTGCCAGTAGTGGAAGAGGACAGGGACGGAACTATGGCTACACCTTC.

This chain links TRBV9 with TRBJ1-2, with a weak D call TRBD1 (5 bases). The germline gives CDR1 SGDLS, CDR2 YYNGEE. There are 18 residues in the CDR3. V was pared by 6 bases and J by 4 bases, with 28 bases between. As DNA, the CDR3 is TGTGCCAGCACCCATAACCCCAGGGAATCTCACGCGAGCTATGGCTACACCTTC. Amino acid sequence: CASTHNPRESHASYGYTF.

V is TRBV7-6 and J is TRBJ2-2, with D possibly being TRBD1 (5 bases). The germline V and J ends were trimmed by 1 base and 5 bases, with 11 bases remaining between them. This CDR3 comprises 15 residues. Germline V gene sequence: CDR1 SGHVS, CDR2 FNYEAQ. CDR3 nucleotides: TGTGCCAGCAGCTTAGATGGGGCAGGGACCGGGGAGCTGTTTTTT. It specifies CASSLDGAGTGELFF.

This chain's CDR3 is CASSLSFSGRTGQYF. Here the CDR3 DNA reads TGTGCCAGCAGCCTGTCGTTTAGCGGGAGGACCGGGCAGTACTTC. The rearrangement links TRBV6-1 to TRBJ2-7; 10 bases are a match to TRBD2. Germline V gives CDR1 MNHNS, CDR2 SASEGT. J gave up 9 bases and V 6 bases, and 14 bases lay outside the gene matches. There are 15 residues in the CDR3.

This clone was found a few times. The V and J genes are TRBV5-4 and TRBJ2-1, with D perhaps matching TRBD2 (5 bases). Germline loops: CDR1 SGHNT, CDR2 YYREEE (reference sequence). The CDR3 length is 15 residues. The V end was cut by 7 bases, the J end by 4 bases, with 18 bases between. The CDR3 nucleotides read TGTGCCAGCCGATTAGGAGGCGAGACATACAATGAGCAGTTCTTC. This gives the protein CASRLGGETYNEQFF.

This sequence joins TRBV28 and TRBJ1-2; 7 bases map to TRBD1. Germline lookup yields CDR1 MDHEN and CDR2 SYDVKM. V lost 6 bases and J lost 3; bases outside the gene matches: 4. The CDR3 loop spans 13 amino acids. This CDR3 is CASRTGTDYGYTF. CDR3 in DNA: TGTGCCAGCAGGACAGGGACTGACTATGGCTACACCTTC.

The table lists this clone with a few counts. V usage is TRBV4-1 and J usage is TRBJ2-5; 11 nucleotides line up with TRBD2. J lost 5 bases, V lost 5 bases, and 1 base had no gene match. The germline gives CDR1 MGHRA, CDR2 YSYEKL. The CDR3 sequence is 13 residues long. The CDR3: CASSRLAGETQYF. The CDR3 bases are TGCGCCAGCAGCAGACTAGCGGGGGAGACCCAGTACTTC.

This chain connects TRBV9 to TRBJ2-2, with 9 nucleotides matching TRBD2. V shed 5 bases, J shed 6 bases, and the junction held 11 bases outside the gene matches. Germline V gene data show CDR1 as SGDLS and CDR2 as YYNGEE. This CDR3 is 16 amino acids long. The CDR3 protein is CASSKEGLAGPGELFF. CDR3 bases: TGTGCCAGCAGTAAGGAGGGACTAGCTGGGCCCGGGGAGCTGTTTTTT.

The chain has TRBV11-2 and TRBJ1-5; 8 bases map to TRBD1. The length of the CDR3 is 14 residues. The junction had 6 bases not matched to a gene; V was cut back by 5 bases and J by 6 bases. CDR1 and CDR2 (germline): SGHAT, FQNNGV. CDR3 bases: TGTGCCAGCAGCCGAGGACAGGGCGGTCAGCCCCAGCATTTT. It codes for CASSRGQGGQPQHF.

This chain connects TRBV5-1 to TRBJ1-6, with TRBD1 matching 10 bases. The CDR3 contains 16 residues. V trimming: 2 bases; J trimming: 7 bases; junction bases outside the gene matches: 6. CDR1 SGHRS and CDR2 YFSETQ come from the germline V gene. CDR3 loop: CASSLSTGGANSPLHF. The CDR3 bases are TGCGCCAGCAGCTTATCGACAGGGGGCGCGAATTCACCCCTCCACTTT.